This TCR beta chain was sequenced for a study of blood T cell repertoires in COVID-19. About the study: The cDNA or gDNA used as material had been derived from T cells, B-cell-depleted T cells, or PBMCs.

Deletions cut 2 bases from V and 1 base from J, with 15 bases between. Germline values: CDR1 MNHNS, CDR2 SASEGT. The CDR3 covers 17 residues. Measured with immunoSEQ multiplex PCR; TCRdb has only the in-frame clones, and not every one. The sample has about 150,000 clones; more than 90% are singletons. This clone was recorded only once. The TCR sequence derives from a man in his fifties with acute or convalescent COVID-19. Material: peripheral blood. The chain carries TRBV6-1 and TRBJ1-5; D is possibly TRBD1 (5 bases). The CDR3 nucleotides read TGTGCCAGCAGTGAAAGAGGAGTCCAGGGAAGCAATCAGCCCCAGCATTTT. Residues: CASSERGVQGSNQPQHF.